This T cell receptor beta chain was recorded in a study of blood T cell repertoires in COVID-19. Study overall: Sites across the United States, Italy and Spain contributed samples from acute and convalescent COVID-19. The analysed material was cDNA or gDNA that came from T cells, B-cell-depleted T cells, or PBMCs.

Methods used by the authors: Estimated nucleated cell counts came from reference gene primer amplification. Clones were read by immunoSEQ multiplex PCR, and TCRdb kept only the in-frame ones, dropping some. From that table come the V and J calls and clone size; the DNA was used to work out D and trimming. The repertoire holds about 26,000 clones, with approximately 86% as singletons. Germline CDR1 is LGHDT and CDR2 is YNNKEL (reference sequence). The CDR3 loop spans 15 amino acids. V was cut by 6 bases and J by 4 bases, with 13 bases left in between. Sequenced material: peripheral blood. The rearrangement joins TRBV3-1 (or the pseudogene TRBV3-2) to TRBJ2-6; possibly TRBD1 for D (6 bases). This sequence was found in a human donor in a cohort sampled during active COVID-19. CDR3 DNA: TGTGCCAGCAGAAAAACAGGGTCGGGGGCCAACGTCCTGACTTTC. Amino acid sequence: CASRKTGSGANVLTF.